The 9 T cell receptor beta chains presented below share a single source sample, sequenced in a study of blood T cell dynamics during melanoma immunotherapy. Only in-frame clones appear in the TCRdb table, and some are missing; sequencing was by immunoSEQ multiplex PCR. The table has a few thousand clones, over 75% seen once. Stated time point: week 3, after first cycle of checkpoint inhibitor. The sample consisted of blood, taken from a patient treated with checkpoint blockade. The receptors were gathered from a human donor with melanoma.

CDR3 bases: TGCAGCGTCTCGGGACAGGGTGATGAAAAACTGTTTTTT. Its translation is CSVSGQGDEKLFF. V gene TRBV29-1 combines with J gene TRBJ1-4; 9 bases agree with TRBD1. V lost 6 bases, J lost 6 bases, and 5 bases stayed unmatched. The CDR3 sequence is 13 residues long. Germline V gives CDR1 SQVTM, CDR2 ANQGSEA.

The rearrangement links TRBV10-1 to TRBJ1-1, with TRBD1 identical over 9 bases. The CDR3 extends over 16 amino acids. V shed 2 bases and J 7 bases; nucleotides not matched to a gene: 11. CDR1 is WNHNN and CDR2 is SYGVQD in the germline V gene (reference sequence). The CDR3 DNA reads TGCGCCAGCAGTGAGACAGGGGGCGCAGGAAGGGATGAAGCTTTCTTT. This sequence encodes CASSETGGAGRDEAFF.

By proportion, this clone is hyperexpanded (1% or more). The V call is TRBV11-2, the J call TRBJ1-2; D ambiguous. V lost 4 bases and J 8 bases, leaving 8 bases between the germline ends. The CDR3 extends over 11 amino acids. Germline V lookup: CDR1 SGHAT, CDR2 FQNNGV. CDR3 region: CASSSLWGYTF. For the CDR3, the DNA is TGTGCCAGCAGCTCCCTTTGGGGCTACACCTTC.

This chain links TRBV11-3 with TRBJ2-1; TRBD2 agrees at 8 bases. CDR1 SGHNT and CDR2 YENEEA come from the germline V gene. The CDR3 is 16 residues long. V lost 0 bases, J lost 4 bases, and 5 bases stayed unmatched. The CDR3 nucleotides read TGTGCCAGCAGCTTAGACGGGAGGGGGGGATACAATGAGCAGTTCTTC. Its protein is CASSLDGRGGYNEQFF.

J is TRBJ2-7 and V is TRBV4-1, with 9 nucleotides matching TRBD1. Germline assignment: CDR1 MGHRA and CDR2 YSYEKL. V shed 2 bases and J 6 bases; nucleotides not matched to a gene: 14. The CDR3 runs 17 residues. The CDR3 DNA is TGCGCCAGCAGCCAAAGTCTGCTGGCGGGACAGGGAGTCGAGCAGTACTTC. Translated: CASSQSLLAGQGVEQYF.

The rearrangement joins TRBV5-1 to TRBJ2-7; possible D gene TRBD1, 6 bases. The CDR3 extends over 14 amino acids. V gave up 0 bases and J gave up 3 bases, with 10 bases separating them. CDR1 and CDR2 (germline): SGHRS, YFSETQ. CDR3 in DNA: TGCGCCAGCAGCTTGGTGGGGGCGGGCTACGAGCAGTACTTC. It specifies CASSLVGAGYEQYF. Looking up the rest from reference TRBV5-1 and TRBJ2-7 gives the full variable domain: KAGVTQTPRYLIKTRGQQVTLSCSPISGHRSVSWYQQTPGQGLQFLFEYFSETQRNKGNFPGRFSGRQFSNSRSEMNVSTLELGDSALYLCASSLVGAGYEQYFGPGTRLTVT.

CDR3 in amino acids: CASSESTSFTDTQYF. DNA for the CDR3: TGCGCCAGCAGTGAGTCGACTTCCTTCACAGATACGCAGTATTTT. This chain connects TRBV10-1 to TRBJ2-3; D gene uncertain. V lost 0 bases and J 2 bases, leaving 9 bases between the germline ends. Germline CDR1 is WNHNN and CDR2 is SYGVQD (reference sequence). This CDR3 has 15 amino acids.

The chain carries TRBV6-5 and TRBJ1-1; 8 positions agree with TRBD1. The CDR3 is 15 residues long. V shed 0 bases, J shed 4 bases, and the junction held 4 bases outside the gene matches. Germline V gives CDR1 MNHEY, CDR2 SVGAGI. DNA of the CDR3: TGTGCCAGCAGTTACTCGGGCAGGGGGCCCACTGAAGCTTTCTTT. Its translation is CASSYSGRGPTEAFF.

There are a few counts of this clone. The chain joins TRBV4-1 to TRBJ1-4; D is unclear. In germline, CDR1 is MGHRA, CDR2 YSYEKL. This CDR3 has 14 residues. V lost 2 bases, J lost 5 bases, and 9 bases lay in between. The chain's CDR3 is CASSQYGSNEKLFF. In DNA form, the CDR3 reads TGCGCCAGCAGCCAATACGGCTCGAATGAAAAACTGTTTTTT.